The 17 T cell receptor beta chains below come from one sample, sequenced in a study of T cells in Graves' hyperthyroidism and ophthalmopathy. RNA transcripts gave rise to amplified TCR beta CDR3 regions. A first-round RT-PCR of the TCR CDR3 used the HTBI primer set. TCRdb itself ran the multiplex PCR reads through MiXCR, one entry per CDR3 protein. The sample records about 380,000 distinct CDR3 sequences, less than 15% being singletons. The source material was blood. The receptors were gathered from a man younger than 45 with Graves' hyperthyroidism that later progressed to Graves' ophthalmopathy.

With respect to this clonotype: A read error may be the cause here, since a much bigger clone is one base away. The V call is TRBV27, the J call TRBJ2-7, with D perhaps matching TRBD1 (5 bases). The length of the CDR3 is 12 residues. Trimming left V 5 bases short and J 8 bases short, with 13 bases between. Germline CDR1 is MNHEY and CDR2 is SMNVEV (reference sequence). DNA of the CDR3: TGTGCCAGCAGTGGCAGGGTTGGCAAGCAGTACTTC. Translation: CASSGRVGKQYF.

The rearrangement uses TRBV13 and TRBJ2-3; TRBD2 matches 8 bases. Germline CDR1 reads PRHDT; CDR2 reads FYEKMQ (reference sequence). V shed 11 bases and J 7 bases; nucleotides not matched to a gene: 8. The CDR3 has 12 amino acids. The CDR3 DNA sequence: TGTGCCGGTACCGGGGGGGCGAATACGCAGTATTTT. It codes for CAGTGGANTQYF. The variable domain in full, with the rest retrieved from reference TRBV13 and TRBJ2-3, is AAGVIQSPRHLIKEKRETATLKCYPIPRHDTVYWYQQGPGQDPQFLISFYEKMQSDKGSIPDRFSAQQFSDYHSELNMSSLELGDSALYFCAGTGGANTQYFGPGTRLTVL.

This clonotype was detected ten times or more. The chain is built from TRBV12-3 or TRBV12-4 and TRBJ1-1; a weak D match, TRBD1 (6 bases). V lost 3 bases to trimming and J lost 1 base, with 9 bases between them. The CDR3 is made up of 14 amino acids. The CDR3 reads CASSFRGKNTEAFF. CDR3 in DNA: TGTGCCAGCAGTTTTAGGGGGAAGAACACTGAAGCTTTCTTT.

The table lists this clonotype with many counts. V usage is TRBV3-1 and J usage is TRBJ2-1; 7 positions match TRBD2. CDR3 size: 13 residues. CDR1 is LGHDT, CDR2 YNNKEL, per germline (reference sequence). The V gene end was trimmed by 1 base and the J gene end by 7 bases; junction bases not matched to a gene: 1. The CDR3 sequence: CASSQAGGNEQFF. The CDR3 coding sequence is TGTGCCAGCAGCCAAGCCGGGGGGAATGAGCAGTTCTTC.

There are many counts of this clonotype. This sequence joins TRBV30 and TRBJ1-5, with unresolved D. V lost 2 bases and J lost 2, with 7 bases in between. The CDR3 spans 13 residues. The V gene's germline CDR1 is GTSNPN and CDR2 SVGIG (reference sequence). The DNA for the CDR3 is TGTGCCTGGAGTAAAGCGGGCAATCAGCCCCAGCATTTT. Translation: CAWSKAGNQPQHF.

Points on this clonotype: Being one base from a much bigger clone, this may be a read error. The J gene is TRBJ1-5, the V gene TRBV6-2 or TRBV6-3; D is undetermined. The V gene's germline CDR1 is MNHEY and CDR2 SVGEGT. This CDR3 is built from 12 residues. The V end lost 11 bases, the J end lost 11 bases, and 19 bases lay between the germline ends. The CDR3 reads CAVSDVGWAQHF. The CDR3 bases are TGTGCCGTCAGTGATGTCGGATGGGCCCAGCATTTT.

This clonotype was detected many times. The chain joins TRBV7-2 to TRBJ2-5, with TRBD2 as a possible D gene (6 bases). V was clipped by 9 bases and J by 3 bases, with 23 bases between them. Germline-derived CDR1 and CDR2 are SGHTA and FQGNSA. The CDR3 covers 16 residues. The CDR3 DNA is TGTGCCAGTGAACGGGGCTCAGCGGGTGCTAAAGAGACCCAGTACTTC. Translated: CASERGSAGAKETQYF.

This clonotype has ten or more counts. The CDR3 bases are TGTGCCAGCAGACTAGAGACTAGCGGGGGAAAGACCCAGTACTTC. Translation gives CASRLETSGGKTQYF. V usage is TRBV13 and J usage is TRBJ2-5, with TRBD2 identical over 12 bases. The CDR3 totals 15 residues. The germline CDR1 and CDR2 sequences are PRHDT and FYEKMQ (reference sequence). V dropped 6 bases and J dropped 6; count of bases not matched to a gene: 8.

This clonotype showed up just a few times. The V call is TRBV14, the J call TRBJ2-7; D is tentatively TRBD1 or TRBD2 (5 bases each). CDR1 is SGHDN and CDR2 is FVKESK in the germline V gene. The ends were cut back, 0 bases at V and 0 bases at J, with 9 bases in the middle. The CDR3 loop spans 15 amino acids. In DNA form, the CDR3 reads TGTGCCAGCAGCCAAGAGGGGGTGGGCTCCTACGAGCAGTACTTC. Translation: CASSQEGVGSYEQYF.

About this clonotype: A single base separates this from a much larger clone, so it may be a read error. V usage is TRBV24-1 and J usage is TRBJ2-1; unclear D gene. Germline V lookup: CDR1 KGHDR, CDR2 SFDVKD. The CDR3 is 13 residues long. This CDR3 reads CAASEAGPGEQFF. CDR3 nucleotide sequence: TGTGCCGCCAGTGAGGCCGGTCCTGGTGAGCAGTTCTTC.

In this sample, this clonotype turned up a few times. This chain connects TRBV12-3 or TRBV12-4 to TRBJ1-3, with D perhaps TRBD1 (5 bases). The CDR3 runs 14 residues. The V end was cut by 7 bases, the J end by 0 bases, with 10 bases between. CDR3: CASTLGASGNTIYF. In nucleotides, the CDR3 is TGTGCCAGCACCCTTGGGGCCTCTGGAAACACCATATATTTT.

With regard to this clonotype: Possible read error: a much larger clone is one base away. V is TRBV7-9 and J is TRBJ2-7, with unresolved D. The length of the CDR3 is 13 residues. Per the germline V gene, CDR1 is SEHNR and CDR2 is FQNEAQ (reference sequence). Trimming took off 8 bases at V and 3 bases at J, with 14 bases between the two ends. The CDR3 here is CASGPGRVYEQYF. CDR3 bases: TGTGCCAGCGGCCCAGGACGGGTCTACGAGCAGTACTTC.

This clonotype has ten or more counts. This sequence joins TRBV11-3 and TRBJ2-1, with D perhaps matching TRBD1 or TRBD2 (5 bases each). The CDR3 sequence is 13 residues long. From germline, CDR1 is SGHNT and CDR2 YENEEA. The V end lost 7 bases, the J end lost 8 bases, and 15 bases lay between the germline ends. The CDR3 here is CASNIRERDEQFF. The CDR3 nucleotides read TGTGCCAGCAACATCAGGGAGAGGGATGAGCAGTTCTTC.

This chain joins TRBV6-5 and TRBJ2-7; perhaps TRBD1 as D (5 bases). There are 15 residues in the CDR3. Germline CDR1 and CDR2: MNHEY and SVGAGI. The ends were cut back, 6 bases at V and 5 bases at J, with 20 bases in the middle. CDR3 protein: CASSYVLGQGHEQYF. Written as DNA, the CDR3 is TGTGCCAGCAGCTACGTCCTTGGGCAGGGCCACGAGCAGTACTTC.

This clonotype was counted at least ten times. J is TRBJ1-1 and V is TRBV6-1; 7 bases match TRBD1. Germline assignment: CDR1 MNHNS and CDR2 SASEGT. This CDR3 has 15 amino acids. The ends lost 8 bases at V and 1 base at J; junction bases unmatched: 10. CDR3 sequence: CASFQGRGRNTEAFF. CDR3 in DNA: TGTGCCAGCTTTCAGGGAAGGGGGCGGAACACTGAAGCTTTCTTT.

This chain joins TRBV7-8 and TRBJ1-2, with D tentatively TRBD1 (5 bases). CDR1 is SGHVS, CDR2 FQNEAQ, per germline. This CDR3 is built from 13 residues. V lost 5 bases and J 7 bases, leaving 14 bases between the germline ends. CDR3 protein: CASSDGTNGGYTF. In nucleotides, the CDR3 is TGTGCCAGCAGCGATGGGACGAACGGTGGCTACACCTTC.

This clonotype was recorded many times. The CDR3 spells CSARDAQGFQETQYF. The CDR3 DNA sequence: TGCAGTGCTAGAGATGCACAGGGCTTCCAAGAGACCCAGTACTTC. V and J are TRBV20-1 and TRBJ2-5; a possible D gene is TRBD1 (6 bases). This CDR3 has 15 amino acids. The germline V gene encodes CDR1 DFQATT and CDR2 SNEGSKA (reference sequence). Trimming took off 0 bases at V and 1 base at J, with 12 bases between the two ends.